The entry below describes one TCR beta chain. TCRdb's table, derived via immunoSEQ multiplex PCR, lists solely in-frame clones and lacks some. In the table there are roughly 260,000 clones, about nine tenths of which are singletons. Germline assignment: CDR1 DFQATT and CDR2 SNEGSKA (reference sequence). This CDR3 is built from 11 residues. With 7 bases removed from V and 5 bases from J, the gap between germline ends came to 9 bases. The data originate from a study of blood T cell repertoires in COVID-19. This sequence joins TRBV20-1 and TRBJ2-1; D might be TRBD2 (5 bases). The sample comprised PBMCs or T cells enriched from blood (not recorded which). This clonotype was sampled from a woman between 18 and 29 years old who had recovered from COVID-19. CDR3 region: CSGKLDNEQFF. CDR3 coding DNA: TGCAGTGGCAAACTAGACAATGAGCAGTTCTTC.